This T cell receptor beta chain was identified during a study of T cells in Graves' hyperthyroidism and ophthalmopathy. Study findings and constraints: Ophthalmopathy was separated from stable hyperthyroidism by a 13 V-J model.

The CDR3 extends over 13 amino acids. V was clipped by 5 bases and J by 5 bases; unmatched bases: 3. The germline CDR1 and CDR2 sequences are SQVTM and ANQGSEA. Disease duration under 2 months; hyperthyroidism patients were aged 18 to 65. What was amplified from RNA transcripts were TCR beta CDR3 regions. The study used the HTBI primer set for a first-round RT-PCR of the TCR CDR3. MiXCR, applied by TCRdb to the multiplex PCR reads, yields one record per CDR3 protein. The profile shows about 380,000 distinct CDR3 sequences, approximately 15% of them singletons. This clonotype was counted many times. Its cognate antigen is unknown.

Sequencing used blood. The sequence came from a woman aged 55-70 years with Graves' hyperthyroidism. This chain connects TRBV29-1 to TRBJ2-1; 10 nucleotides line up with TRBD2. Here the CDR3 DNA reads TGCAGCGTTCACCTAGCGGGGGACAATGAGCAGTTCTTC. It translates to CSVHLAGDNEQFF.